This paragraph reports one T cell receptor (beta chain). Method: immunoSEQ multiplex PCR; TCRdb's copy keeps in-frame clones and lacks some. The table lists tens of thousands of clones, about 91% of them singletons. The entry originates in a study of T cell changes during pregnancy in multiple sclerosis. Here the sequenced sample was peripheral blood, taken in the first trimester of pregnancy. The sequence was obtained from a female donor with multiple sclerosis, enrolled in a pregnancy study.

The CDR3 sequence: CASSQRDSPVLNTGELFF. The CDR3 coding sequence is TGTGCCAGCAGCCAAAGGGACAGCCCTGTCCTGAACACCGGGGAGCTGTTTTTT. V usage is TRBV7-3 and J usage is TRBJ2-2; 7 bases agree with TRBD1. The junction had 13 bases not matched to a gene; V was cut back by 5 bases and J by 1 base. From germline, CDR1 is SGHTA and CDR2 FQGTGA. The CDR3 has 18 residues.